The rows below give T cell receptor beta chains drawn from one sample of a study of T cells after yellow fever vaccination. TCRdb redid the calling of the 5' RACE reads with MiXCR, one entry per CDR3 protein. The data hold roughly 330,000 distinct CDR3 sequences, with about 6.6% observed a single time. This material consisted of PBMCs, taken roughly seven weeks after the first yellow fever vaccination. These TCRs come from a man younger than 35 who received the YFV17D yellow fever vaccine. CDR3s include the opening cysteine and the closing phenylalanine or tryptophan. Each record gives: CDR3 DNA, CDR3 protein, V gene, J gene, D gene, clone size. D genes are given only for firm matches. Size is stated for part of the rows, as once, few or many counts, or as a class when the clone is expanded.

CDR3 DNA: TGCGCCAGCAGCCCTGACACACTCAGGGACATTCAGTACTTC
CDR3 protein: CASSPDTLRDIQYF
V gene: TRBV5-1
J gene: TRBJ2-4
D gene: .
clone size: .

CDR3 DNA: TGTGCCAGCAGCAAGCCTGGATACAATGAGCAGTTCTTC
CDR3 protein: CASSKPGYNEQFF
V gene: TRBV11-3
J gene: TRBJ2-1
D gene: .
clone size: .

CDR3 DNA: TGTGCCAGCAGCGCATGGACAGGGCACAATGAGCAGTTCTTC
CDR3 protein: CASSAWTGHNEQFF
V gene: TRBV5-5
J gene: TRBJ2-1
D gene: TRBD1
clone size: many

CDR3 DNA: TGTGCCAGCAGCCCCTCCGGACAGACCTACGAGCAGTACTTC
CDR3 protein: CASSPSGQTYEQYF
V gene: TRBV7-6
J gene: TRBJ2-7
D gene: .
clone size: few

CDR3 DNA: TGCAGCGTTGAAGATCGGGACAGGGGGCTAACTGGGGCCAACGTCCTGACTTTC
CDR3 protein: CSVEDRDRGLTGANVLTF
V gene: TRBV29-1
J gene: TRBJ2-6
D gene: TRBD1
clone size: .

CDR3 DNA: TGTGCCAGCAGCCCGACTAGCGGGGGGGCCGAGGAACACGAGCAGTACTTC
CDR3 protein: CASSPTSGGAEEHEQYF
V gene: TRBV7-2
J gene: TRBJ2-7
D gene: TRBD2
clone size: few

CDR3 DNA: TGTGCCAGCAGCTTAGGAGCACCGCGCGTTGAAGCTTTCTTT
CDR3 protein: CASSLGAPRVEAFF
V gene: TRBV11-2
J gene: TRBJ1-1
D gene: .
clone size: many

CDR3 DNA: TGTGCCAGCAGTCCAGGGGTTAACTATGGCTACACCTTC
CDR3 protein: CASSPGVNYGYTF
V gene: TRBV5-4
J gene: TRBJ1-2
D gene: .
clone size: .

CDR3 DNA: TGCGCCAGCAGCCCCGGGACAGGGCCTTCCGGCTACACCTTC
CDR3 protein: CASSPGTGPSGYTF
V gene: TRBV5-1
J gene: TRBJ1-2
D gene: TRBD1
clone size: .

CDR3 DNA: TGTGCCAGCAGCTTCGACAGGGGTGGCTACACCTTC
CDR3 protein: CASSFDRGGYTF
V gene: TRBV5-4
J gene: TRBJ1-2
D gene: TRBD1
clone size: few